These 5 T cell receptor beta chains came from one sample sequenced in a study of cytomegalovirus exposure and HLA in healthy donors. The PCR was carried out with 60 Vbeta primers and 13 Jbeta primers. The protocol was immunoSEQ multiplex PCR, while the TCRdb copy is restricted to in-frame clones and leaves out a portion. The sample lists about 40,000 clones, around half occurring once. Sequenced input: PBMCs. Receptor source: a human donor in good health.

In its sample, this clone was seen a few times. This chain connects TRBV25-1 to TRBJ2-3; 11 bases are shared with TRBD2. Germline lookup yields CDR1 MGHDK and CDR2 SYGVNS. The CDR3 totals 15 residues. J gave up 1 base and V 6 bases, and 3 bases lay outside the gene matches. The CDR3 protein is CASSNSGRGTDTQYF. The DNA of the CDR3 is TGTGCCAGCAGCAATAGCGGGAGGGGCACAGATACGCAGTATTTT.

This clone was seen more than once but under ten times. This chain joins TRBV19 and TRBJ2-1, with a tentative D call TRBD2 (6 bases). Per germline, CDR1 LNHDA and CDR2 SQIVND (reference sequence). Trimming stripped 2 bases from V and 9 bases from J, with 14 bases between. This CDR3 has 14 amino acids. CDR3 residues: CASSIMRGKVEQFF. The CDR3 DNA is TGTGCCAGTAGTATAATGCGGGGAAAGGTTGAGCAGTTCTTC.

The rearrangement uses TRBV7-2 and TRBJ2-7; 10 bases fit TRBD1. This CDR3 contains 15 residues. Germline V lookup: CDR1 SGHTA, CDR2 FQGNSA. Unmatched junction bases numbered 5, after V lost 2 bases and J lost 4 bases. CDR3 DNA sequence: TGTGCCAGCAGCTTATTCTTGGGACAGGGGTACGAGCAGTACTTC. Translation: CASSLFLGQGYEQYF. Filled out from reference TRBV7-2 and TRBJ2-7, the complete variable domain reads GAGVSQSPSNKVTEKGKDVELRCDPISGHTALYWYRQSLGQGLEFLIYFQGNSAPDKSGLPSDRFSAERTGGSVSTLTIQRTQQEDSAVYLCASSLFLGQGYEQYFGPGTRLTVT.

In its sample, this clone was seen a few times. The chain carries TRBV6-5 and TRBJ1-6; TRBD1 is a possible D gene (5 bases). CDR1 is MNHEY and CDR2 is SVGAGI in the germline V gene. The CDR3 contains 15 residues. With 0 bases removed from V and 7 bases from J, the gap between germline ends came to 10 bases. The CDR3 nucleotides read TGTGCCAGCAGTTACTCCAGGGAAACGAATTCACCCCTCCACTTT. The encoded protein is CASSYSRETNSPLHF.

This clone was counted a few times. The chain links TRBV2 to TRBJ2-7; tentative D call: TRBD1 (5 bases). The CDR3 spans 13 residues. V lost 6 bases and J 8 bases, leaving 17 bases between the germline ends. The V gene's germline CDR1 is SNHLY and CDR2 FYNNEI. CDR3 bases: TGTGCCAGCAGCGCAGACACAGGTGATCAGCAGTACTTC. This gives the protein CASSADTGDQQYF.